This T cell receptor beta chain was observed in a study of cytomegalovirus exposure and HLA in healthy donors. The PCR ran on 60 Vbeta and 13 Jbeta primers. Libraries were prepared by immunoSEQ multiplex PCR; TCRdb keeps only in-frame clonotypes and omits some of them. There are about 210,000 clones in the sample; around four fifths occur only once, and about a tenth lies in the top ten. This CDR3 has 13 residues. Trimming stripped 1 base from V and 9 bases from J, with 10 bases between. CDR1 is LGHNA and CDR2 is YSLEER in the germline V gene. In regard to this clone: Its antigen remains unidentified.

Regarding the study as a whole: In a later analysis, HLA-associated beta chains showed higher expansion and lower generation probabilities than comparable chains. The listing of 160 or so TCR beta chains classed them as cytomegalovirus-associated. Generally TCR sequences proved uncommon, though certain public TCRs appeared in numerous donors.

The chain employs TRBV4-3 and TRBJ1-5; D not resolved. The origin of this receptor is a woman in her fifties or sixties in good health and CMV-seropositive. Input material: PBMCs. The DNA of the CDR3 is TGCGCCAGCAGCCAAGTTTTTTTCGGGCCCCAGCATTTT. Encoded protein: CASSQVFFGPQHF.